Listed below are T cell receptor beta chains from one sample, sequenced in a study of patients and donors after allogeneic stem cell transplantation. TCRdb passed the RT-PCR reads through MiXCR, listing each CDR3 protein once. The repertoire consists of 900,000 to 1,000,000 distinct CDR3 sequences, with over 15% occurring once and the leading ten covering around 5.5%. Sequencing was performed on blood, either unsorted or a sorted T cell fraction (not recorded which). These receptor sequences come from a human donor who was either an allogeneic HSCT recipient or a stem cell or donor lymphocyte infusion donor (not recorded which). It is not recorded whose cells these are; they may come from a transplant donor. The CDR3 runs from the conserved cysteine through the conserved F or W. The order of the fields is clone size, V gene, D gene, J gene, CDR3 protein, CDR3 DNA. The D gene is left open where the match is weak. Only part of the rows carry a size: once, few, many, or a class if the clone is expanded.

.	TRBV6-2/TRBV6-3	.	TRBJ2-1	CASSYLAEQFF	TGTGCCAGCAGTTACCTGGCAGAGCAGTTCTTC
many	TRBV5-1	.	TRBJ2-3	CASSLPSTDTQYF	TGTGCCAGCAGCTTACCTAGCACAGATACGCAGTATTTT
few	TRBV7-9	.	TRBJ1-3	CASSSSYRVNTIYF	TGTGCCAGCAGCTCCTCGTACCGCGTTAACACCATATATTTT
few	TRBV27	.	TRBJ2-1	CASSRRQVRSYNEQFF	TGTGCCAGCAGTCGAAGACAGGTTCGCTCCTACAATGAGCAGTTCTTC
few	TRBV12-3/TRBV12-4	TRBD1	TRBJ1-2	CASSTQGADGYGYTF	TGTGCCAGCAGTACACAGGGGGCTGATGGCTATGGCTACACCTTC
.	TRBV5-1	.	TRBJ2-7	CASSWGGYEQYF	TGCGCCAGCAGCTGGGGCGGGTACGAGCAGTACTTC
.	TRBV11-2	TRBD1	TRBJ2-3	CASSLRGSGTGVTDTQYF	TGTGCCAGCAGCTTAAGAGGGTCCGGGACAGGGGTCACAGATACGCAGTATTTT
few	TRBV20-1	.	TRBJ1-5	CSAPKGGDQPQHF	TGCAGTGCTCCGAAGGGGGGGGATCAGCCCCAGCATTTT
.	TRBV6-1	.	TRBJ2-5	CASSEEWGKQYF	TGTGCCAGCAGTGAAGAATGGGGAAAGCAGTACTTC
.	TRBV12-3/TRBV12-4	TRBD1	TRBJ2-1	CASSSGTGGNEQFF	TGTGCCAGCAGTTCCGGGACAGGGGGAAATGAGCAGTTCTTC
.	TRBV18	.	TRBJ1-2	CASSPSGRLNYGYTF	TGTGCCAGCTCACCATCTGGCAGGCTGAACTATGGCTACACCTTC
.	TRBV9	TRBD2	TRBJ2-7	CASSGGHREGRYEQYF	TGTGCCAGCAGCGGAGGACACCGGGAGGGAAGATACGAGCAGTACTTC
few	TRBV2	.	TRBJ1-4	CASSEAAAGRTNEKLFF	TGTGCCAGCAGTGAAGCGGCGGCGGGGCGGACTAATGAAAAACTGTTTTTT
many	TRBV7-9	.	TRBJ2-1	CASSLDSGNEQFF	TGTGCCAGCAGCTTAGATTCGGGAAATGAGCAGTTCTTC
few	TRBV12-3/TRBV12-4	.	TRBJ1-1	CASSFPGRGSVSTEAFF	TGTGCCAGCAGTTTCCCGGGTAGGGGAAGTGTGTCCACTGAAGCTTTCTTT
few	TRBV12-3/TRBV12-4	TRBD1	TRBJ2-3	CASTWGQRTDTQYF	TGTGCCAGCACTTGGGGACAGCGCACAGATACGCAGTATTTT
.	TRBV5-6	TRBD1	TRBJ1-2	CASNRDRGFSGYTF	TGTGCCAGCAACCGGGACAGGGGGTTCTCTGGCTACACCTTC
many	TRBV5-1	.	TRBJ2-2	CASSLHREIGELFF	TGCGCCAGCAGCTTACACAGGGAAATCGGGGAGCTGTTTTTT
.	TRBV27	.	TRBJ2-5	CASSFLGVETQYF	TGTGCCAGCAGTTTCTTAGGTGTGGAGACCCAGTACTTC
many	TRBV12-3/TRBV12-4	.	TRBJ1-5	CASSLTGHSQPQHF	TGTGCCAGCAGTTTGACAGGCCACAGTCAGCCCCAGCATTTT
.	TRBV5-1	TRBD2	TRBJ2-7	CASSLGGLAGAEQYF	TGCGCCAGCAGCTTGGGGGGACTAGCGGGAGCCGAGCAGTACTTC
.	TRBV7-9	.	TRBJ2-3	CASSLGASITTDTQYF	TGTGCCAGCAGCTTAGGGGCTAGCATTACTACAGATACGCAGTATTTT
few	TRBV5-6	.	TRBJ2-5	CASSLASGSETQYF	TGTGCCAGCAGCTTGGCATCCGGGTCAGAGACCCAGTACTTC
.	TRBV29-1	TRBD1	TRBJ1-2	CSVAPQGIDGYTF	TGCAGCGTTGCCCCACAGGGGATCGATGGCTACACCTTC
few	TRBV12-3/TRBV12-4	.	TRBJ2-5	CASSLHRRSVTQYF	TGTGCCAGCAGTCTTCACAGGCGAAGCGTGACCCAGTACTTC